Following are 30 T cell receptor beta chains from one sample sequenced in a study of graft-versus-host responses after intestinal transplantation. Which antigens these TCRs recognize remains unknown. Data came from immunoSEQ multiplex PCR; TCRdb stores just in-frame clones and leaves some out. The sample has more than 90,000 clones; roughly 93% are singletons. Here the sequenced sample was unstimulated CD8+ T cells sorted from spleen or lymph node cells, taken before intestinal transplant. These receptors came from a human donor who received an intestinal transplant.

The DNA of the CDR3 is TGTGCCAGCAGCGTCCAGGCAGTCTACGAGCAGTACTTC. Amino acid sequence: CASSVQAVYEQYF. V is TRBV7-9 and J is TRBJ2-7, with no clear D. V shed 5 bases and J shed 3 bases, with 11 bases lying between them. Germline V lookup: CDR1 SEHNR, CDR2 FQNEAQ (reference sequence). This CDR3 contains 13 residues.

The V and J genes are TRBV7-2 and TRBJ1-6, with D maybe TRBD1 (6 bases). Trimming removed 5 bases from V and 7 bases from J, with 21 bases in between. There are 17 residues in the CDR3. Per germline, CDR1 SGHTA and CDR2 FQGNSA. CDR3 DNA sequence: TGTGCCAGCAGCCCGCTCCGTTCCGGAACAGGGAATTCACCCCTCCACTTT. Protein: CASSPLRSGTGNSPLHF.

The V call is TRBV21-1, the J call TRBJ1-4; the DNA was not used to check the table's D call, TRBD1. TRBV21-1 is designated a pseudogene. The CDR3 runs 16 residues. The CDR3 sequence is CASSKRQDRWAEKLFF. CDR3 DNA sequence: TGTGCCAGCAGCAAAAGACAGGACAGGTGGGCTGAAAAACTGTTTTTT.

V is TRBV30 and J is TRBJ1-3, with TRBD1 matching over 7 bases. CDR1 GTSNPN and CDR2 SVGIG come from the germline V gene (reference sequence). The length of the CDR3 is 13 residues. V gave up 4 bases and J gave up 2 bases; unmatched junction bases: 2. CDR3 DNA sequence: TGTGCCTGGAATCAGGGGGCTGGAAACACCATATATTTT. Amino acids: CAWNQGAGNTIYF.

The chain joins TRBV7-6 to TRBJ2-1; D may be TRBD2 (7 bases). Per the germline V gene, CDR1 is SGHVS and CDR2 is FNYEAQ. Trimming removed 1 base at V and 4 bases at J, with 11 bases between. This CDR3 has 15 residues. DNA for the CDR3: TGTGCCAGCAGCTTAGAGGGGGGGATATACAATGAGCAGTTCTTC. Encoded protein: CASSLEGGIYNEQFF.

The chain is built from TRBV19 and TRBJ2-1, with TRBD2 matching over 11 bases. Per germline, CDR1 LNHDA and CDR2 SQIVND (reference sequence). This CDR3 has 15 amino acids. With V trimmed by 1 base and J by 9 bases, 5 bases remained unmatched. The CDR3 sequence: CASSIVAGGPSEQFF. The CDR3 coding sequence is TGTGCCAGTAGTATAGTAGCGGGAGGGCCTAGTGAGCAGTTCTTC.

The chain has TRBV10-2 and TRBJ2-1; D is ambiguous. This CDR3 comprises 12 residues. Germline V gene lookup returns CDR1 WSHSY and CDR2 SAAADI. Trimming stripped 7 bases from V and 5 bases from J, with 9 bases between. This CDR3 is CASTTNNNEQFF. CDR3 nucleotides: TGCGCCAGCACGACAAATAACAATGAGCAGTTCTTC.

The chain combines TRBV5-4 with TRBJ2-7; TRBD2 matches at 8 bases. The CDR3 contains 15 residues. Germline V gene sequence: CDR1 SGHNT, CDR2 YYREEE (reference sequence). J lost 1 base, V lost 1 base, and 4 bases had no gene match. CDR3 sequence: CASSLTGLGSYEQYF. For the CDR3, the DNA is TGTGCCAGCAGCTTGACGGGACTAGGGTCCTACGAGCAGTACTTC.

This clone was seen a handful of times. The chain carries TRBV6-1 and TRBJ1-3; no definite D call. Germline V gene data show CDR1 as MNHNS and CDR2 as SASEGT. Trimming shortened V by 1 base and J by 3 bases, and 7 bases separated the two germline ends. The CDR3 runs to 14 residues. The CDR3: CASSEGGSGNTIYF. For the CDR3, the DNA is TGTGCCAGCAGTGAAGGTGGGAGTGGAAACACCATATATTTT.

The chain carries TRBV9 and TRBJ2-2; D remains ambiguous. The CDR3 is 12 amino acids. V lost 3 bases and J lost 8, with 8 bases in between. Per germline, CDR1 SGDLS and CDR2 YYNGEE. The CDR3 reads CASSATRGELFF. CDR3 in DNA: TGTGCCAGCAGCGCCACGCGAGGGGAGCTGTTTTTT.

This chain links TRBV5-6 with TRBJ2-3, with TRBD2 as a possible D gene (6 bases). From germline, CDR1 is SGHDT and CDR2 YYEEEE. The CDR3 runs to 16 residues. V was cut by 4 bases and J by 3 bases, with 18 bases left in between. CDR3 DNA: TGTGCCAGCAGCATGTACGGGACTGGGAGGACAGATACGCAGTATTTT. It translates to CASSMYGTGRTDTQYF.

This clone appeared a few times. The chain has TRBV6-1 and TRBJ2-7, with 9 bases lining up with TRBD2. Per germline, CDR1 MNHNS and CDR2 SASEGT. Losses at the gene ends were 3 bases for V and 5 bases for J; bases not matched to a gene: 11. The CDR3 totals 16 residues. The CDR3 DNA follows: TGTGCCAGCAGTGATTGGTTGGATAGCGGGAGCCACGAGCAGTACTTC. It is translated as CASSDWLDSGSHEQYF.

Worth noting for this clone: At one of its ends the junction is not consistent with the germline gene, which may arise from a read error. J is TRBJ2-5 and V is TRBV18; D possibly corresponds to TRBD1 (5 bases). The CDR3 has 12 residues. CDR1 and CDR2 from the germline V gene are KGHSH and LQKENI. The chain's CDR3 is CASSPQNRPPHF. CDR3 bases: TGTGCCAGCTCACCACAGAACAGGCCACCCCACTTC.

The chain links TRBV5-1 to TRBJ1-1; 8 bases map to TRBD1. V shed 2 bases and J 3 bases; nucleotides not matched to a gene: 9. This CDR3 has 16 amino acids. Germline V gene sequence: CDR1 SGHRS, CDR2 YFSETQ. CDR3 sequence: CASSLGQGRGDTEAFF. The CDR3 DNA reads TGCGCCAGCAGCTTAGGACAGGGTCGGGGGGACACTGAAGCTTTCTTT.

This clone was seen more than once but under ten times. The CDR3 DNA reads as TGTGCCTGGAGTGTAACAGGGGGCTACACCTTC. Its protein product is CAWSVTGGYTF. This chain connects TRBV30 to TRBJ1-2, with D perhaps TRBD1 (6 bases). Trimming stripped 0 bases from V and 8 bases from J, with 7 bases between. The CDR3 runs to 11 residues. Germline CDR1 reads GTSNPN; CDR2 reads SVGIG (reference sequence).

CDR3 nucleotides: TGTGCCAGTAGTCTCGGGACACCGACCACCTACGAGCAGTACTTC. This gives the protein CASSLGTPTTYEQYF. The rearrangement uses TRBV19 and TRBJ2-7; possible D gene TRBD1, 6 bases. Trimming pared 5 bases from V and 2 bases from J, leaving 16 bases between. The germline V gene has CDR1 LNHDA and CDR2 SQIVND (reference sequence). This CDR3 spans 15 amino acids.

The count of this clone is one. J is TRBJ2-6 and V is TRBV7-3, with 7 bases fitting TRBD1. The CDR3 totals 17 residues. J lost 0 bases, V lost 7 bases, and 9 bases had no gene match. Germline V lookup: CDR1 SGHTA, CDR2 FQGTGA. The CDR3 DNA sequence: TGTGCCAGCACCCCGGGACAGAGTTGCTCTGGGGCCAACGTCCTGACTTTC. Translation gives CASTPGQSCSGANVLTF.

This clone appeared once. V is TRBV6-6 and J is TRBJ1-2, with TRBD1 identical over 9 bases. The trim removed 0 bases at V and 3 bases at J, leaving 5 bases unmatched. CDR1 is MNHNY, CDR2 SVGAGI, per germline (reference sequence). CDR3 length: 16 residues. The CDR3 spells CASSYSGTGLDYGYTF. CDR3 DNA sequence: TGTGCCAGCAGTTACTCCGGGACAGGGTTAGACTATGGCTACACCTTC.

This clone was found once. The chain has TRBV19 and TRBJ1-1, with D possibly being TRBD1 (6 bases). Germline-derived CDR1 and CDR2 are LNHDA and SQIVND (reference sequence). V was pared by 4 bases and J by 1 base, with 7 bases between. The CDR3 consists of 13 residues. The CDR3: CASSTGANTEAFF. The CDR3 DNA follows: TGTGCCAGTAGTACAGGGGCGAACACTGAAGCTTTCTTT.

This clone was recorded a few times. This CDR3 reads CASSLAWGGTEAFF. In nucleotides, the CDR3 is TGTGCCAGCAGCTTAGCGTGGGGGGGCACTGAAGCTTTCTTT. The chain recombines TRBV7-9 with TRBJ1-1; the D gene is possibly TRBD1 (5 bases). This CDR3 region has 14 residues. Between the trimmed V and J ends, which lost 0 bases and 4 bases, there was a span of 9 bases. Germline CDR1 SEHNR, CDR2 FQNEAQ (reference sequence).

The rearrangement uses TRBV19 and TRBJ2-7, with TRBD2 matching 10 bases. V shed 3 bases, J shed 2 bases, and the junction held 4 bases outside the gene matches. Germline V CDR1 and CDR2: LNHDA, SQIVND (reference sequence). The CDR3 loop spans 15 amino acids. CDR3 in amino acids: CASSILAGAAYEQYF. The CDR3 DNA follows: TGTGCCAGTAGTATCCTAGCGGGGGCTGCCTACGAGCAGTACTTC.

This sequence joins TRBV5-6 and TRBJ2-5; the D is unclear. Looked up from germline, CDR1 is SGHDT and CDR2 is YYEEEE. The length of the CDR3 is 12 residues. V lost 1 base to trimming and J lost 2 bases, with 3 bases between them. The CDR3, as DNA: TGTGCCAGCAGCTTGCCGCAAGAGACCCAGTACTTC. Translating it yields CASSLPQETQYF. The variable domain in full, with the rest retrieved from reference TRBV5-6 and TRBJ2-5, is DAGVTQSPTHLIKTRGQQVTLRCSPKSGHDTVSWYQQALGQGPQFIFQYYEEEERQRGNFPDRFSGHQFPNYSSELNVNALLLGDSALYLCASSLPQETQYFGPGTRLLVL.

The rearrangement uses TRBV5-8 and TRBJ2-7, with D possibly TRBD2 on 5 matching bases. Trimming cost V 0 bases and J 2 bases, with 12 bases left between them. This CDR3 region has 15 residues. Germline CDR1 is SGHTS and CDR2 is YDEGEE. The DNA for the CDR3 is TGTGCCAGCAGCTTGGTCGCCGGGAACCCCTACGAGCAGTACTTC. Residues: CASSLVAGNPYEQYF.

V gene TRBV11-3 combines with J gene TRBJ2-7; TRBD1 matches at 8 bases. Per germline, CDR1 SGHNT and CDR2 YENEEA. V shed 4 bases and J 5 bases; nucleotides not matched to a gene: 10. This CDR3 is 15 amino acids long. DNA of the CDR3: TGTGCCAGCAGCTCCGCGAGCGACAGGGGAAACGAGCAGTACTTC. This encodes CASSSASDRGNEQYF.

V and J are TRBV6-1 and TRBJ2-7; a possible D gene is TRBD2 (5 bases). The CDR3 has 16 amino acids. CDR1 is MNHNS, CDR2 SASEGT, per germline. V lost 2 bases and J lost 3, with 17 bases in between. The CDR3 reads CASSEYGVSSIYEQYF. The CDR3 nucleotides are TGTGCCAGCAGTGAATACGGGGTCTCATCCATCTACGAGCAGTACTTC.

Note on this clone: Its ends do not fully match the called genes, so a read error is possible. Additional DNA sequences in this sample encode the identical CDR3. DNA for the CDR3: TGTGCCAGTAGTCTCTCCGGGGCCGGGGGGACTGAAGCCTTCTTT. Its protein product is CASSLSGAGGTEAFF. The chain is built from TRBV19 and TRBJ1-1, with D possibly matching TRBD1 (5 bases). The germline V gene encodes CDR1 LNHDA and CDR2 SQIVND (reference sequence). The CDR3 sequence is 15 residues long.

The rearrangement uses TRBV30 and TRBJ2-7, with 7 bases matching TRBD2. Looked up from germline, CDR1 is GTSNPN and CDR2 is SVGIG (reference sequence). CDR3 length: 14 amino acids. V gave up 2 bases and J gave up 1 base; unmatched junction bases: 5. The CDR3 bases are TGTGCCTGGAGTCTGTGGGAGGGTTCCTACGAGCAGTACTTC. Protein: CAWSLWEGSYEQYF.

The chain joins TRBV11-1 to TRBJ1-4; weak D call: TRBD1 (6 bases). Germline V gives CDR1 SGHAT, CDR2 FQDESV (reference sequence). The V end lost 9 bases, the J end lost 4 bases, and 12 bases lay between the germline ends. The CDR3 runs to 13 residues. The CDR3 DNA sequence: TGTGCCAGTACAGGGTTCAGTAATGAAAAACTGTTTTTT. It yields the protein CASTGFSNEKLFF. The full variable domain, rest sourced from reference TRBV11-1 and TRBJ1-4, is EAEVAQSPRYKITEKSQAVAFWCDPISGHATLYWYRQILGQGPELLVQFQDESVVDDSQLPKDRFSAERLKGVDSTLKIQPAELGDSAMYLCASTGFSNEKLFFGSGTQLSVL.

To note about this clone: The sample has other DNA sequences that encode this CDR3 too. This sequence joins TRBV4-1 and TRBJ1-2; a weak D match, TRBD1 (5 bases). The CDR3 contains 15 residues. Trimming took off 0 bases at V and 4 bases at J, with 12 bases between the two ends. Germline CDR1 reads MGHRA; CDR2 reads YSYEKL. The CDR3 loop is CASSQDGQGSYGYTF. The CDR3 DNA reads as TGCGCCAGCAGCCAAGACGGCCAGGGAAGCTATGGCTACACCTTC.

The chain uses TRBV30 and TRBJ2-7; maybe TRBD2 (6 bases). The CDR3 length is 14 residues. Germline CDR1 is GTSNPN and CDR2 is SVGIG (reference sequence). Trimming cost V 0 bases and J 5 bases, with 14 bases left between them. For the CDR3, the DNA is TGTGCCTGGAGTGTCACGGGAGTTACGGACGAGCAGTACTTC. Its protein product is CAWSVTGVTDEQYF.